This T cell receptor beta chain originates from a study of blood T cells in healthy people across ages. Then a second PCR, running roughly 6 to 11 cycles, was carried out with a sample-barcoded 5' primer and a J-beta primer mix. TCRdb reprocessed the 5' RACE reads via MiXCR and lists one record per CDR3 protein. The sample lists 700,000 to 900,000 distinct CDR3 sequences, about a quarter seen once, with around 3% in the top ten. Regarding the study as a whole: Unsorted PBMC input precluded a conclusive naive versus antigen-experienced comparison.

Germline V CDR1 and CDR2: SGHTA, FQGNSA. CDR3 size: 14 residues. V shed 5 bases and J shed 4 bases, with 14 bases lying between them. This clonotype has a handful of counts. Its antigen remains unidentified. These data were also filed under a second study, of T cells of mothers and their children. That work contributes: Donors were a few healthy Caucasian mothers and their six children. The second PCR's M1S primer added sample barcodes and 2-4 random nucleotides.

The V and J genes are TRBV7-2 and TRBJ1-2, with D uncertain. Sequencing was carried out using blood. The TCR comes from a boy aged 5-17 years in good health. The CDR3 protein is CASSPATGGYGYTF. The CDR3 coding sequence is TGTGCCAGCAGCCCCGCGACGGGCGGCTATGGCTACACCTTC.